One sample yielded the 23 T cell receptor beta chains listed below, sequenced in a study of OX40 agonist ivuxolimab in advanced cancers. Repertoires were generated with immunoSEQ multiplex PCR, while TCRdb's copy carries only in-frame clones and drops some. The sample lists about 43,000 clones, 86% occurring once. The starting material was CD4+ or CD8+ T cells sorted from blood, obtained in a trial of the OX40 agonist ivuxolimab. The receptors come from an adult with an advanced solid tumor such as melanoma, head and neck, liver or kidney cancer.

The rearrangement joins TRBV11-2 to TRBJ2-3; D is perhaps TRBD1 or TRBD2 (5 bases each). This CDR3 contains 15 residues. V dropped 5 bases and J dropped 3 bases, with 15 bases sitting between them. Germline V gene sequence: CDR1 SGHAT, CDR2 FQNNGV. This chain's CDR3 is CASSPVGESTDTQYF. The CDR3 DNA sequence: TGTGCCAGCAGCCCCGTAGGGGAGAGTACAGATACGCAGTATTTT.

The CDR3 DNA reads TGCGCCAGCGCGAAACAATGGGCAGGGGACTACGAGCAGTACTTC. Residues: CASAKQWAGDYEQYF. The V call is TRBV23-1, the J call TRBJ2-5, with a tentative D call TRBD1 (6 bases). The J call may be in error: the DNA end matches TRBJ2-7 better. TRBV23-1 is an open reading frame, and its role is uncertain. The CDR3 loop spans 15 amino acids.

The chain links TRBV28 to TRBJ1-2; D might be TRBD1 (5 bases). The V gene lost 4 bases and the J gene lost 13 bases, with 16 bases spanning the gap. There are 12 residues in the CDR3. Germline V gives CDR1 MDHEN, CDR2 SYDVKM. The DNA for the CDR3 is TGTGCCAGCAGTTCCGGAGACAGTATCCCCACCTTC. This encodes CASSSGDSIPTF.

J is TRBJ2-7 and V is TRBV2, with D perhaps matching TRBD2 (5 bases). This CDR3 comprises 14 residues. Trimming pared 4 bases from V and 0 bases from J, leaving 10 bases between. The germline V gene encodes CDR1 SNHLY and CDR2 FYNNEI. DNA for the CDR3: TGTGCCAGCAGTGGTAGGAGGTTCTCCTACGAGCAGTACTTC. This codes for CASSGRRFSYEQYF.

This chain connects TRBV6-5 to TRBJ1-1, with D hard to call. Trimming removed 0 bases from V and 3 bases from J, with 8 bases in between. Germline V gene sequence: CDR1 MNHEY, CDR2 SVGAGI. This CDR3 has 14 amino acids. CDR3 protein: CASSYSAAYTEAFF. The CDR3 bases are TGTGCCAGCAGTTACTCTGCAGCCTACACTGAAGCTTTCTTT.

Only a few counts were recorded for this clone. The chain is built from TRBV27 and TRBJ2-1; TRBD2 matches 7 bases. The CDR3 extends over 12 amino acids. With V trimmed by 6 bases and J by 7 bases, 3 bases remained unmatched. Germline V lookup: CDR1 MNHEY, CDR2 SMNVEV (reference sequence). Written as DNA, the CDR3 is TGTGCCAGCAGGCTTAGCGGGAATGAGCAGTTCTTC. Its translation: CASRLSGNEQFF.

This clone has more than one count but fewer than ten. The gene calls are TRBV7-2 and TRBJ2-3; D is undetermined. The CDR3 is 14 amino acids. The V and J ends lost 1 base and 0 bases respectively, with 5 bases between them. CDR1 is SGHTA, CDR2 FQGNSA, per germline. The CDR3 sequence is CASSLDGSTDTQYF. The CDR3 region has the DNA TGTGCCAGCAGCTTAGACGGGAGCACAGATACGCAGTATTTT.

This clone was counted a single time. The chain combines TRBV7-9 with TRBJ2-2; D may be TRBD2 (6 bases). Trimming took 2 bases from V and 15 from J, leaving 25 bases between them. Germline CDR1 and CDR2: SEHNR and FQNEAQ (reference sequence). The CDR3 is 16 residues long. CDR3 loop: CASSLTQGLDPEWVFF. The CDR3, as DNA: TGTGCCAGCAGCTTAACCCAGGGACTGGATCCGGAGTGGGTGTTTTTT.

The rearrangement uses TRBV4-3 and TRBJ2-7, with D maybe TRBD2 (5 bases). Trimming removed 0 bases from V and 1 base from J, with 10 bases in between. This CDR3 is 15 amino acids long. Germline CDR1 is LGHNA and CDR2 is YSLEER. This CDR3 reads CASSQELGLSYEQYF. In DNA, the CDR3 is TGCGCCAGCAGCCAAGAACTAGGACTTTCCTACGAGCAGTACTTC.

This chain uses TRBV28 with TRBJ2-3, with D unresolved. The CDR3 loop spans 13 amino acids. V was shortened by 5 bases and J by 0 bases, with 6 bases between the two germline ends. Per the germline V gene, CDR1 is MDHEN and CDR2 is SYDVKM. The CDR3 DNA sequence: TGTGCCAGCAGTGTCAGGAGCACAGATACGCAGTATTTT. It specifies CASSVRSTDTQYF.

The genes are TRBV27 and TRBJ2-7; 11 bases are a match to TRBD2. After removal of 5 bases from V and 4 bases from J, the junction contained 7 bases not matched to a gene. The CDR3 has 15 residues. The V gene's germline CDR1 is MNHEY and CDR2 SMNVEV (reference sequence). This CDR3 reads CASSPTGLAVYEQYF. In DNA form, the CDR3 reads TGTGCCAGCAGTCCAACGGGACTAGCGGTATACGAGCAGTACTTC.

The chain links TRBV27 to TRBJ1-1, with 8 bases matching TRBD1. Germline V CDR1 and CDR2: MNHEY, SMNVEV (reference sequence). The V gene end was trimmed by 2 bases and the J gene end by 8 bases; junction bases not matched to a gene: 13. The CDR3 has 16 residues. The CDR3 bases are TGTGCCAGCAGTTTACAAGGACAGGGCGCACGCCTAGAAGCTTTCTTT. Its protein is CASSLQGQGARLEAFF.

A single count supports this clone. J is TRBJ1-2 and V is TRBV4-1, with 10 bases fitting TRBD1. J was trimmed by 7 bases and V by 4 bases; bases with no gene match: 3. In germline, CDR1 is MGHRA, CDR2 YSYEKL. This CDR3 spans 13 amino acids. The CDR3 protein is CASSRTGGGGYTF. The CDR3 DNA is TGCGCCAGCAGCCGGACAGGGGGAGGTGGCTACACCTTC.

The rearrangement joins TRBV7-2 to TRBJ2-7; 9 nucleotides line up with TRBD2. The CDR3 runs 14 residues. The V and J ends lost 1 base and 3 bases, in that order; junction bases with no gene match: 1. Germline loops: CDR1 SGHTA, CDR2 FQGNSA. The CDR3 coding sequence is TGTGCCAGCAGCTTAGGCGGGAGGGGCTACGAGCAGTACTTC. It encodes CASSLGGRGYEQYF. The whole variable domain, remainder taken from reference TRBV7-2 and TRBJ2-7, is GAGVSQSPSNKVTEKGKDVELRCDPISGHTALYWYRQSLGQGLEFLIYFQGNSAPDKSGLPSDRFSAERTGGSVSTLTIQRTQQEDSAVYLCASSLGGRGYEQYFGPGTRLTVT.

The chain has TRBV2 and TRBJ2-1; 7 bases map to TRBD1. This CDR3 is 15 amino acids long. Germline CDR1 reads SNHLY; CDR2 reads FYNNEI. The J segment lost 1 base and the V segment lost 1 base, leaving 1 base of the junction unmatched. Here the CDR3 DNA reads TGTGCCAGCAGTGAAGACAGGGGTTCCTACAATGAGCAGTTCTTC. Its translation: CASSEDRGSYNEQFF.

The genes are TRBV9 and TRBJ2-1; D not resolved. The V gene lost 3 bases and the J gene lost 4 bases, with 8 bases spanning the gap. CDR3 length: 13 amino acids. Germline lookup yields CDR1 SGDLS and CDR2 YYNGEE. CDR3 amino acids: CASSAPRYNEQFF. The DNA for the CDR3 is TGTGCCAGCAGCGCCCCCCGATACAATGAGCAGTTCTTC.

This sequence joins TRBV28 and TRBJ2-3, with 8 bases that match TRBD1. J lost 4 bases, V lost 2 bases, and 11 bases had no gene match. CDR1 MDHEN and CDR2 SYDVKM come from the germline V gene. This CDR3 comprises 17 residues. The CDR3 here is CASSLRAGGMVSDTQYF. CDR3 nucleotides: TGTGCCAGCAGTTTAAGAGCAGGGGGCATGGTGTCAGATACGCAGTATTTT.

This clone appeared once. The chain employs TRBV19 and TRBJ1-2; D might be TRBD1 (5 bases). V was pared by 5 bases and J by 4 bases, with 8 bases between. Looked up from germline, CDR1 is LNHDA and CDR2 is SQIVND (reference sequence). The CDR3 has 12 residues. Here the CDR3 reads CASSWGTYGYTF. Written as DNA, the CDR3 is TGTGCCAGTAGTTGGGGCACCTATGGCTACACCTTC.

V is TRBV28 and J is TRBJ1-5; a possible D gene is TRBD1 (5 bases). Germline CDR1 MDHEN, CDR2 SYDVKM. The CDR3 totals 16 residues. V lost 2 bases to trimming and J lost 3 bases, with 14 bases between them. In nucleotides, the CDR3 is TGTGCCAGCAGTTTACGGGGGGAGGGGTTCAATCAGCCCCAGCATTTT. Translation: CASSLRGEGFNQPQHF.

This rearrangement joins TRBV5-1 to TRBJ1-2; 8 positions agree with TRBD1. Germline V lookup: CDR1 SGHRS, CDR2 YFSETQ. V shed 4 bases and J 4 bases; nucleotides not matched to a gene: 15. The CDR3 totals 17 residues. CDR3 coding DNA: TGCGCCAGCAGCCCCGAATCGACAGGGGTTAAGGGCTATGGCTACACCTTC. It encodes CASSPESTGVKGYGYTF.

This chain links TRBV18 with TRBJ2-7, with D maybe TRBD1 (6 bases). The CDR3 spans 16 residues. Germline V gene sequence: CDR1 KGHSH, CDR2 LQKENI. With 3 bases removed from V and 6 bases from J, the gap between germline ends came to 21 bases. CDR3: CASSPLRDTSTSEQYF. CDR3 nucleotide sequence: TGTGCCAGCTCACCCCTCCGGGACACCTCTACGAGCGAGCAGTACTTC.

The chain combines TRBV12-5 with TRBJ2-1; D may be TRBD1 or TRBD2 (5 bases each). CDR3 length: 14 amino acids. In germline, CDR1 is LGHNT, CDR2 FRNRAP. V was cut by 6 bases and J by 9 bases, with 18 bases left in between. In nucleotides, the CDR3 is TGTGCTAGTGGATCCGGGACCCCGAAGGGTGAGCAGTTCTTC. Protein sequence: CASGSGTPKGEQFF.

The rearrangement uses TRBV28 and TRBJ2-7; D is uncertain. The CDR3 contains 17 residues. V dropped 6 bases and J dropped 2 bases, with 23 bases sitting between them. Germline loops: CDR1 MDHEN, CDR2 SYDVKM. CDR3 in DNA: TGTGCCAGCAGCCAGAGACACCAACCCACATTAGCCTACGAGCAGTACTTC. Protein sequence: CASSQRHQPTLAYEQYF.